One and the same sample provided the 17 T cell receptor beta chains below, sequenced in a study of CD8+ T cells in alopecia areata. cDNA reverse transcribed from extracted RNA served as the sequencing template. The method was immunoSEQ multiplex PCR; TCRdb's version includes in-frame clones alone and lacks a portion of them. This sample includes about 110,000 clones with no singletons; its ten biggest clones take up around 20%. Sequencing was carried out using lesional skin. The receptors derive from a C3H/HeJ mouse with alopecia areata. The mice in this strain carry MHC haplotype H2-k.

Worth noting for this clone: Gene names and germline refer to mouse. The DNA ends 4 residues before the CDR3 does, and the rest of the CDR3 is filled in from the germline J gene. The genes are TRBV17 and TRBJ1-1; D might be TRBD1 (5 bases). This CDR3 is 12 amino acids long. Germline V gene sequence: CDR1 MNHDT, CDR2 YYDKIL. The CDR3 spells CASSREGGEVFF. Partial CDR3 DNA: TGTGCTAGCAGTAGAGAGGGGGGA. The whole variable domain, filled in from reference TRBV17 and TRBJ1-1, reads DTTVKQNPRYKLARVGKPVNLICSQTMNHDTMYWYQKKPNQAPKLLLFYYDKILNREADTFEKFQSSRPNNSFCSLYIGSAGLEYSAMYLCASSREGGEVFFGKGTRLTVV.

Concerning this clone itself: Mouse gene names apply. Here the CDR3 reads CTCRPQGANTEVFF. Partial CDR3 DNA: TGCACCTGCAGGCCACAGGGGGCAAACACA. J is TRBJ1-1 and V is TRBV1; 8 bases fit TRBD1. Read sequence stops 4 residues before the CDR3 end, and the germline J gene provides the missing end. Germline CDR1 is NSQYPW and CDR2 is LRSPGD (reference sequence). The trim removed 6 bases at V and 0 bases at J, leaving 3 bases unmatched. The CDR3 length is 14 residues. The complete variable domain, with remaining parts taken from reference TRBV1 and TRBJ1-1, reads VTLLEQNPRWRLVPRGQAVNLRCILKNSQYPWMSWYQQDLQKQLQWLFTLRSPGDKEVKSLPGADYLATRVTDTELRLQVANMSQGRTLYCTCRPQGANTEVFFGKGTRLTVV.

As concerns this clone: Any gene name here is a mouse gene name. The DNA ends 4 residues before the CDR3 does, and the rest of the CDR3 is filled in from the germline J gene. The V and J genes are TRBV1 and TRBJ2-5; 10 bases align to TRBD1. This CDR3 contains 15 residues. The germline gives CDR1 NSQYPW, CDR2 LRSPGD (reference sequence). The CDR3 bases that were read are TGCACCTGCAGTGCAGGGGACAGGGGAGTAGAC. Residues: CTCSAGDRGVD. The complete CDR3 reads CTCSAGDRGVDTQYF. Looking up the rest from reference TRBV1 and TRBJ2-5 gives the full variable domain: VTLLEQNPRWRLVPRGQAVNLRCILKNSQYPWMSWYQQDLQKQLQWLFTLRSPGDKEVKSLPGADYLATRVTDTELRLQVANMSQGRTLYCTCSAGDRGVDTQYFGPGTRLLVL.

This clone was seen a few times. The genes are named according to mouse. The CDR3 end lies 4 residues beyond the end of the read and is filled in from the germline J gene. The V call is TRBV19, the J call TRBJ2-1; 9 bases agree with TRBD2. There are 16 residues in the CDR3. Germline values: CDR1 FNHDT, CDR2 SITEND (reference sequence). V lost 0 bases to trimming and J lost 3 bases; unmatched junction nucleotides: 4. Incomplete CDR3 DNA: TGTGCCAGCAGTATAGCCGGGACTGGGTTCTATGCT. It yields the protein CASSIAGTGFYA. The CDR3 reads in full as CASSIAGTGFYAEQFF.

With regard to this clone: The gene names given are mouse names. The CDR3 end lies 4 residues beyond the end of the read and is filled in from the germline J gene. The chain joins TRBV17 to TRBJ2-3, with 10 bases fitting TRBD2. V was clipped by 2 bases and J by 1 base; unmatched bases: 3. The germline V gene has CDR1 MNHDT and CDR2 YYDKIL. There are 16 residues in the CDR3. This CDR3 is CASSRLGGRGAETLYF. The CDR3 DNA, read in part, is TGTGCTAGCAGTAGACTGGGGGGGCGCGGTGCAGAA.

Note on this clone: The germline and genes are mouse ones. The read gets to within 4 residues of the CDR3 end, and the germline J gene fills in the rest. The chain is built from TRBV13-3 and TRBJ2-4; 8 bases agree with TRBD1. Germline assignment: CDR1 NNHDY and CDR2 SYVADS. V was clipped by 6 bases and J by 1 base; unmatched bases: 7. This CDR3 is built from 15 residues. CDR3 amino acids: CASTAGGAGQNTLYF. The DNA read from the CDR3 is TGTGCCAGCACAGCAGGGGGCGCGGGTCAAAAC.

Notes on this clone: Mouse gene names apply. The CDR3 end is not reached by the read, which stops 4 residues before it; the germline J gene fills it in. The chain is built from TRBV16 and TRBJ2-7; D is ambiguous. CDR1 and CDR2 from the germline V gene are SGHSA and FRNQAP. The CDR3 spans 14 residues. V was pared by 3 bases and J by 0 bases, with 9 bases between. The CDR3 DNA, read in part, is TGTGCAAGCAGCTTCAGCCCAAGCTCCTAT. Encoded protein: CASSFSPSSY. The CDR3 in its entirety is CASSFSPSSYEQYF.

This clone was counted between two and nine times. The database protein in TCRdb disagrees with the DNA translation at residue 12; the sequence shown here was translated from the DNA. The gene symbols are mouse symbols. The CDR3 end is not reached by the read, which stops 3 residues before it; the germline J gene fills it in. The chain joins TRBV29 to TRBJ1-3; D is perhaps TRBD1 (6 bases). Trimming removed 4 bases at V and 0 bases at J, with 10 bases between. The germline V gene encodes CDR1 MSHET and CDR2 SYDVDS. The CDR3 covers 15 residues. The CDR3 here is CASSSRDNSGNTLYF. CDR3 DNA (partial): TGTGCTAGCAGTTCAAGGGACAATTCTGGAAATACG.

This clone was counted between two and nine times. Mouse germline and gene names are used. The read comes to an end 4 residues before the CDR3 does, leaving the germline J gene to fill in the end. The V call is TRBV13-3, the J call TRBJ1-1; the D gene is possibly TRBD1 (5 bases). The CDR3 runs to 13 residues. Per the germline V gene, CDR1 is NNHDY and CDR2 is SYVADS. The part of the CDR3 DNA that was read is TGTGCCAGCAGCGGGACTGGGGGTGGA. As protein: CASSGTGGG. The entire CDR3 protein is CASSGTGGGEVFF.

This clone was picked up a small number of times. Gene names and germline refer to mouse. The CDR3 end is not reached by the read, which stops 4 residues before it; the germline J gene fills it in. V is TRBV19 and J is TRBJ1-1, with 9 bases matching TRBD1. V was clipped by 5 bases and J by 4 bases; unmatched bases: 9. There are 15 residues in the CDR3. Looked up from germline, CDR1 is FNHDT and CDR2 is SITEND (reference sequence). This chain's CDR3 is CASSPPPGQGTEVFF. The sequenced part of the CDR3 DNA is TGTGCCAGCAGCCCCCCTCCGGGACAGGGCACA.

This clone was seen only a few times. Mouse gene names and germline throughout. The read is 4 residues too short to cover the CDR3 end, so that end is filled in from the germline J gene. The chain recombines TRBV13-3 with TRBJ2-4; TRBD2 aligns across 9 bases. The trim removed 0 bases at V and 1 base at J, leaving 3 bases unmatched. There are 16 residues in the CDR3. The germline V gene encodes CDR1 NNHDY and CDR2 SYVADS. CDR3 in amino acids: CASSDVRTGGQNTLYF. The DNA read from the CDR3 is TGTGCCAGCAGTGATGTTCGGACTGGGGGTCAAAAC.

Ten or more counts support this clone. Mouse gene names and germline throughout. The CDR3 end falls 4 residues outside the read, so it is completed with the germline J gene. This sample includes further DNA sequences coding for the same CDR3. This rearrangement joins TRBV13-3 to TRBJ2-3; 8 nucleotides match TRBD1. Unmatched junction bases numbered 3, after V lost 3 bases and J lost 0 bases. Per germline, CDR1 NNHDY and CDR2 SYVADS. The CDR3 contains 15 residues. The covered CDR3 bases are TGTGCCAGCAGTGGGCAGGGGGCGAGTGCAGAA. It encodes CASSGQGASAE. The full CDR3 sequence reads CASSGQGASAETLYF.

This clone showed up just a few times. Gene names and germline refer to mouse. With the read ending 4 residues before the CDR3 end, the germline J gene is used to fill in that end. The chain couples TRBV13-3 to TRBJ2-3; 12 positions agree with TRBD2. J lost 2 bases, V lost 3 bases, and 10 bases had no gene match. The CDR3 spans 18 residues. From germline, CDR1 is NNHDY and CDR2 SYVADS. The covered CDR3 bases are TGTGCCAGCAGTGCGACTGGGGGGGCGCGAGGTGATGCAGAA. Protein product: CASSATGGARGDAE. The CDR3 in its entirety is CASSATGGARGDAETLYF.

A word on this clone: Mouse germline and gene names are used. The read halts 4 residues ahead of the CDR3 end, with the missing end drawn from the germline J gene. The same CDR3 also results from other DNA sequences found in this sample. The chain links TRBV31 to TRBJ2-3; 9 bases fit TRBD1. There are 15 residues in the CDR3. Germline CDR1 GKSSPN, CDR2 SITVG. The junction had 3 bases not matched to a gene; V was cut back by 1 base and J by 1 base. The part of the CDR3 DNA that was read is TGTGCCTGGAGTCGGGGACAGGGAGGTGCAGAA. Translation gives CAWSRGQGGAE. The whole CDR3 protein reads CAWSRGQGGAETLYF.

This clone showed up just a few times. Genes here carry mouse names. CDR3 amino acids: CASSDSSDTQYF. CDR3 DNA, as far as it was read: TGTGCCAGCAGTGATAGTTCGGAC. This chain connects TRBV13-3 to TRBJ2-5; D unclear. Coverage ceases 4 residues before the CDR3 finishes, and the germline J gene fills in the end. Germline CDR1 is NNHDY and CDR2 is SYVADS. The CDR3 is made up of 12 amino acids.

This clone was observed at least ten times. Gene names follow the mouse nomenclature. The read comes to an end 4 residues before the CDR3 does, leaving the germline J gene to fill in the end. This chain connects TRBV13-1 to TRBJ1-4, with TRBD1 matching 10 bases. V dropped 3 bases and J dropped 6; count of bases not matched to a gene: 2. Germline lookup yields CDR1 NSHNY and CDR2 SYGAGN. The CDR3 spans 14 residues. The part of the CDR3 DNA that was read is TGTGCCAGCAGTGCCGGGACAGGGGACGAA. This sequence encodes CASSAGTGDE. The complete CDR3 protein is CASSAGTGDERLFF.

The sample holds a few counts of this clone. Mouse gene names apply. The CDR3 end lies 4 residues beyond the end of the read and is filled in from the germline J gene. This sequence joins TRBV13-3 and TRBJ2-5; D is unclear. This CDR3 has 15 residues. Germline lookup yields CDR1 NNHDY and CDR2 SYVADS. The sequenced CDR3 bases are TGTGCCAGCAGTGATGCAGACTTTGGGTGGGAC. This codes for CASSDADFGWD. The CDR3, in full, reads CASSDADFGWDTQYF.